The next 24 T cell receptor beta chains were all read from a single sample in a study of HIV-infected children after antiretroviral therapy interruption. Stated treatment: PENTA 11 planned treatment interruption arm or continuous ART arm. RNA-based 3' RACE libraries used unique molecular identifiers. TCRdb passed the 3' RACE reads through MiXCR, listing each CDR3 protein once. The sample includes 90,000 or so distinct CDR3 sequences, roughly 6.4% of them seen just once. Source: CD45RA+ CD4+ T cells from PBMCs, pooled from several time points, taken from a donor given antiretroviral therapy, either interrupted or continuous. Subset in this sample: naive CD4+ CD45RA+ CD45RO- T cells. The source of these receptors is a pool of human donors with HIV.

This clonotype was picked up many times. This sequence joins TRBV5-8 and TRBJ2-6; D call uncertain. The CDR3 runs 16 residues. Germline V gene lookup returns CDR1 SGHTS and CDR2 YDEGEE. V lost 1 base and J 0 bases, leaving 8 bases between the germline ends. CDR3 in amino acids: CASSLWPASGANVLTF. The CDR3 DNA reads TGTGCCAGCAGCTTGTGGCCGGCCTCTGGGGCCAACGTCCTGACTTTC.

This clonotype was detected many times. The chain uses TRBV12-3 or TRBV12-4 and TRBJ2-3; TRBD2 agrees at 8 bases. V was pared by 6 bases and J by 3 bases, with 11 bases of the junction left unmatched. The CDR3 contains 16 residues. For the CDR3, the DNA is TGTGCCAGCAGCCACCATTTTAGCGGGGTGACAGATACGCAGTATTTT. Its translation: CASSHHFSGVTDTQYF.

This clonotype was counted at least ten times. The chain couples TRBV28 to TRBJ1-2, with 8 bases fitting TRBD1. The trim removed 4 bases at V and 5 bases at J, leaving 9 bases unmatched. Per the germline V gene, CDR1 is MDHEN and CDR2 is SYDVKM. The length of the CDR3 is 15 residues. DNA of the CDR3: TGTGCCAGCAGTTCCCTCCGGACAGGGAGGTATGGCTACACCTTC. It encodes CASSSLRTGRYGYTF.

DNA of the CDR3: TGTGCCAGCAGTTATTTCACGATAGGGGAGCTGTTTTTT. Residues: CASSYFTIGELFF. The J gene is TRBJ2-2, the V gene TRBV12-3 or TRBV12-4; D call uncertain. V was cut by 4 bases and J by 8 bases, with 11 bases left in between. The CDR3 is made up of 13 amino acids.

The sample holds many counts of this clonotype. The CDR3, as DNA: TGTGCCTGGAGTGTTTTTCAAAACACCGGGGAGCTGTTTTTT. It encodes CAWSVFQNTGELFF. The chain recombines TRBV30 with TRBJ2-2, with D uncertain. The V gene lost 0 bases and the J gene lost 2 bases, with 7 bases spanning the gap. The CDR3 loop spans 14 amino acids. CDR1 and CDR2 (germline): GTSNPN, SVGIG (reference sequence). Variable domain in full (rest from reference TRBV30 and TRBJ2-2): SQTIHQWPATLVQPVGSPLSLECTVEGTSNPNLYWYRQAAGRGLQLLFYSVGIGQISSEVPQNLSASRPQDRQFILSSKKLLLSDSGFYLCAWSVFQNTGELFFGEGSRLTVL.

At least ten counts were recorded for this clonotype. The chain combines TRBV12-3 or TRBV12-4 with TRBJ1-1; D gene unclear. The CDR3 runs 13 residues. V was trimmed by 5 bases and J by 0 bases, leaving 7 bases between them. CDR3 sequence: CASSPGVNTEAFF. DNA for the CDR3: TGTGCCAGCAGTCCCGGGGTGAACACTGAAGCTTTCTTT.

The V gene is TRBV19, the J gene TRBJ2-7; 7 bases agree with TRBD1. CDR1 and CDR2 (germline): LNHDA, SQIVND (reference sequence). There are 15 residues in the CDR3. V lost 7 bases and J lost 2; bases outside the gene matches: 11. This CDR3 is CASTSPLDRAYEQYF. In DNA, the CDR3 is TGTGCCAGTACCTCCCCTCTCGACAGGGCCTACGAGCAGTACTTC.

Comment on this clonotype: A much more abundant neighbour one base away suggests this may be a read error. The V gene is TRBV11-1, the J gene TRBJ2-7; the D is unclear. The germline gives CDR1 SGHAT, CDR2 FQDESV (reference sequence). The CDR3 has 15 residues. The V gene lost 2 bases and the J gene lost 5 bases, with 16 bases spanning the gap. The CDR3 region has the DNA TGTGCCAGCAGCTTAAATGGGCTAGGAGTCCACGAGCAGTACTTC. Translated: CASSLNGLGVHEQYF.

This clonotype came up many times. The chain joins TRBV4-1 to TRBJ1-4; the D is unclear. The CDR3 is made up of 16 amino acids. V was trimmed by 0 bases and J by 8 bases, leaving 16 bases between them. Germline V CDR1 and CDR2: MGHRA, YSYEKL. The CDR3, as DNA: TGCGCCAGCAGCCAAGACCTAAATTTAGGAACCGAAAAACTGTTTTTT. Its protein is CASSQDLNLGTEKLFF.

This clonotype was detected ten times or more. The chain carries TRBV14 and TRBJ1-1; perhaps TRBD1 as D (6 bases). V lost 4 bases and J 4 bases, leaving 16 bases between the germline ends. CDR1 is SGHDN and CDR2 is FVKESK in the germline V gene. This CDR3 has 15 amino acids. CDR3 in DNA: TGTGCCAGCAGCCCCTGGGGGGGGCGAGGCACTGAAGCTTTCTTT. The encoded protein is CASSPWGGRGTEAFF.

This chain links TRBV18 with TRBJ2-7; TRBD1 matches 9 bases. Germline CDR1 KGHSH, CDR2 LQKENI. V shed 2 bases and J 0 bases; nucleotides not matched to a gene: 2. The CDR3 consists of 15 residues. Here the CDR3 reads CASSPGQGSSYEQYF. CDR3 sequence (DNA): TGTGCCAGCTCACCAGGACAGGGGTCCTCCTACGAGCAGTACTTC.

In this sample, this clonotype is medium-sized. J is TRBJ2-1 and V is TRBV12-3 or TRBV12-4, with D possibly being TRBD2 (5 bases). V lost 4 bases to trimming and J lost 0 bases, with 13 bases between them. CDR3 length: 16 amino acids. The CDR3 DNA follows: TGTGCCAGCAGTTGGACGAGCGGCATCTCCTACAATGAGCAGTTCTTC. Amino acid sequence: CASSWTSGISYNEQFF.

In this sample, this clonotype turned up many times. The J gene is TRBJ2-2, the V gene TRBV24-1, with D tentatively TRBD2 (6 bases). The V end lost 7 bases, the J end lost 5 bases, and 13 bases lay between the germline ends. Germline V gene sequence: CDR1 KGHDR, CDR2 SFDVKD. The CDR3 spans 14 residues. The CDR3 DNA reads TGTGCCACCAGATCGGGACTGTCGACCGGGGAGCTGTTTTTT. Its translation is CATRSGLSTGELFF.

This clonotype was picked up many times. The chain combines TRBV19 with TRBJ2-3; 9 bases agree with TRBD1. The CDR3 is made up of 15 amino acids. With V trimmed by 4 bases and J by 6 bases, 8 bases remained unmatched. Looked up from germline, CDR1 is LNHDA and CDR2 is SQIVND (reference sequence). The CDR3 loop is CASSNTGGVQDTQYF. The CDR3 DNA sequence: TGTGCCAGTAGTAATACAGGGGGCGTGCAGGATACGCAGTATTTT. Based on the CDR3 plus reference TRBV19 and TRBJ2-3, the full variable domain is DGGITQSPKYLFRKEGQNVTLSCEQNLNHDAMYWYRQDPGQGLRLIYYSQIVNDFQKGDIAEGYSVSREKKESFPLTVTSAQKNPTAFYLCASSNTGGVQDTQYFGPGTRLTVL.

Ten or more counts support this clonotype. This chain uses TRBV20-1 with TRBJ2-3, with D perhaps TRBD1 (5 bases). The V gene's germline CDR1 is DFQATT and CDR2 SNEGSKA (reference sequence). The CDR3 extends over 13 amino acids. V lost 2 bases and J lost 2, with 8 bases in between. CDR3 nucleotide sequence: TGCAGTGCTAGACAGGGCTTCACAGATACGCAGTATTTT. Its translation is CSARQGFTDTQYF.

V gene TRBV19 combines with J gene TRBJ2-1; 7 bases line up with TRBD2. CDR3 length: 17 residues. Per the germline V gene, CDR1 is LNHDA and CDR2 is SQIVND (reference sequence). The J segment lost 0 bases and the V segment lost 1 base, leaving 6 bases of the junction unmatched. CDR3 protein: CASSIVGRGSSYNEQFF. CDR3 bases: TGTGCCAGTAGTATAGTCGGGCGGGGGAGCTCCTACAATGAGCAGTTCTTC.

This clonotype has just a few counts. The V and J genes are TRBV5-5 and TRBJ1-1, with D tentatively TRBD1 (5 bases). The CDR3 covers 13 residues. Between the trimmed V and J ends, which lost 4 bases and 0 bases, there was a span of 7 bases. Germline V gene sequence: CDR1 SGHKS, CDR2 YYEKEE (reference sequence). The chain's CDR3 is CASSEDMNTEAFF. The CDR3 nucleotides read TGTGCCAGCAGCGAGGACATGAACACTGAAGCTTTCTTT.

This clonotype was detected ten times or more. The CDR3 loop is CSARPPGTGALGNIQYF. CDR3 in DNA: TGCAGTGCTAGGCCCCCCGGGACAGGGGCCCTCGGAAACATTCAGTACTTC. The chain is built from TRBV20-1 and TRBJ2-4; TRBD1 aligns across 10 bases. V trimming: 3 bases; J trimming: 6 bases; junction bases outside the gene matches: 14. The germline V gene has CDR1 DFQATT and CDR2 SNEGSKA (reference sequence). The CDR3 length is 17 residues.

This rearrangement joins TRBV28 to TRBJ1-1; 8 bases line up with TRBD1. V dropped 10 bases and J dropped 6; count of bases not matched to a gene: 16. CDR1 is MDHEN, CDR2 SYDVKM, per germline. The CDR3 has 15 residues. The CDR3 DNA follows: TGTGCCACCCGAGTCGGGACAGGCCATAGCGCTGAAGCTTTCTTT. Its protein is CATRVGTGHSAEAFF.

In this sample, this clonotype turned up many times. J is TRBJ2-3 and V is TRBV12-3 or TRBV12-4; no clear D. Trimming took 8 bases from V and 7 from J, leaving 10 bases between them. The CDR3 has 11 amino acids. In DNA, the CDR3 is TGTGCCAGCGCCCTCACGTATACGCAGTATTTT. Translated, it gives CASALTYTQYF.

This clonotype has at least ten counts. V and J are TRBV21-1 and TRBJ2-3; TRBD1, the D gene given by the table, was not confirmed from the DNA. TRBV21-1 is a documented pseudogene. The CDR3 sequence is 14 residues long. The CDR3 DNA follows: TGTGCCAGCACCACATCGGCCGGGGCAGATACGCAGTATTTT. Amino acids: CASTTSAGADTQYF.

This clonotype came up many times. The chain carries TRBV10-2 and TRBJ2-5; 8 bases match TRBD2. Germline trimming cut 6 bases from V and 1 base from J; bases unmatched to any gene: 7. CDR1 is WSHSY, CDR2 SAAADI, per germline. This CDR3 region has 15 residues. CDR3: CASSQLAVSQETQYF. The CDR3 DNA sequence: TGCGCCAGCAGCCAACTAGCGGTGTCCCAAGAGACCCAGTACTTC.

This clonotype was picked up many times. DNA of the CDR3: TGTGCCAGCATCGAGGGGAGAAGCTCCTACGAGCAGTACTTC. It codes for CASIEGRSSYEQYF. V is TRBV2 and J is TRBJ2-7; D is possibly TRBD1 or TRBD2 (5 bases each). Germline loops: CDR1 SNHLY, CDR2 FYNNEI. The CDR3 is 14 residues long. V dropped 7 bases and J dropped 0 bases, with 13 bases sitting between them.

In this sample, this clonotype turned up many times. The chain employs TRBV12-3 or TRBV12-4 and TRBJ2-5; 12 bases align to TRBD2. This CDR3 comprises 17 residues. The junction had 11 bases not matched to a gene; V was cut back by 4 bases and J by 5 bases. The CDR3 sequence is CASSSPPLAGGRETQYF. CDR3 DNA sequence: TGTGCCAGCAGTTCTCCGCCTCTAGCGGGGGGGCGGGAGACCCAGTACTTC.